This TCR beta chain is drawn from a study of control samples from healthy donors and cancer patients. Clones were sequenced by immunoSEQ multiplex PCR, and TCRdb holds only the in-frame ones, with some missing. The sample carries over 100,000 clones, 92% recorded once. Germline V gene sequence: CDR1 SGDLS, CDR2 YYNGEE. Trimming cost V 2 bases and J 2 bases; bases outside gene matches: 15. The CDR3 sequence is 18 residues long. The chain employs TRBV9 and TRBJ2-7, with 8 bases aligning to TRBD2. The sequencing input was blood. This clonotype originated in a woman between 45 and 60 years old in good health. The CDR3: CASSVFPVTSGLPYEQYF. CDR3 DNA sequence: TGTGCCAGCAGCGTCTTTCCAGTTACTAGCGGACTCCCCTACGAGCAGTACTTC.